These T cell receptor beta chains were read from a single sample in a study of T cell changes during pregnancy in multiple sclerosis. Sequenced by immunoSEQ multiplex PCR; TCRdb stores in-frame clones only, minus some. The sample yields about 42,000 clones, 91% seen once. This sample comprised CD4+ T cells from peripheral blood mononuclear cells, obtained before pregnancy. These receptors all come from a female donor with multiple sclerosis, enrolled in a pregnancy study. CDR3s include the opening cysteine and the closing phenylalanine or tryptophan. D genes are given only for firm matches. Rows may omit the clone size; those that give it use once, few, many or a size class.

J,V,D,size,DNA,CDR3
TRBJ1-6,TRBV19,NA,NA,TGTGCCAGTAGTAGCGGCAGGGCCCAACCCCTCCACTTT,CASSSGRAQPLHF
TRBJ1-3,TRBV7-2,NA,NA,TGTGCCAGCAGCTTAGTGGCAGGGGCTGGAAACACCATATATTTT,CASSLVAGAGNTIYF
TRBJ1-4,TRBV7-2,TRBD1,NA,TGTGCCAGCAGCGCCAACAGGGGATTGGTTGAAAAACTGTTTTTT,CASSANRGLVEKLFF
TRBJ2-7,TRBV5-6,TRBD2,NA,TGTGCCAGCACCTCGGGACTAGCGGGGGGACTCTACGAGCAGTACTTC,CASTSGLAGGLYEQYF
TRBJ1-2,TRBV6-6,NA,NA,TGTGCCAGCAGTGCTGGGGGGGTGGTAGATGGCTACACCTTC,CASSAGGVVDGYTF
TRBJ2-7,TRBV7-2,TRBD2,few,TGTGCCAGCAGCTTACGCGGGGGGGCCTTGTGGGAGCAGTACTTC,CASSLRGGALWEQYF
TRBJ1-1,TRBV9,TRBD1,NA,TGTGCCAGCAGCGCACCGGACAGGGGATCCGCTGAAGCTTTCTTT,CASSAPDRGSAEAFF
TRBJ1-5,TRBV6-5,NA,NA,TGTGCCAGCAGTTACTTCGCCGGTCAGCCCCAGCATTTT,CASSYFAGQPQHF
TRBJ1-5,TRBV7-3,NA,NA,TGTGCCAGCAGCCTTTGGGGGCCTTATAGCAATCAGCCCCAGCATTTT,CASSLWGPYSNQPQHF
TRBJ1-2,TRBV2,NA,few,TGTGCCAGCAGTTCCCGGGACTCCGGGGGCTACACCTTC,CASSSRDSGGYTF